The clone carrying this T cell receptor (beta chain) was counted between two and nine times. Isolated RNA was reverse transcribed into cDNA used as the sequencing template. This table comes from immunoSEQ multiplex PCR, and its TCRdb copy is limited to in-frame clones, with some not included. The sample lists under 200,000 clones, about three fifths occurring once. Germline CDR1 reads GTSNPN; CDR2 reads SVGIG (reference sequence). CDR3 size: 11 residues. V lost 5 bases, J lost 6 bases, and 10 bases lay in between. The treatment was: oral pan-JAK inhibitor, 5-10 mg twice daily. The data were taken from a study of CD8+ T cells in alopecia areata.

Material: CD4+ T cells sorted from blood, obtained at week 4, from a patient treated with tofacitinib. The receptor was isolated from a human donor with alopecia areata. V usage is TRBV30 and J usage is TRBJ1-2; D may be TRBD1 (5 bases). CDR3 bases: TGTGCCTGGCGCCAGGGTGATGGCTACACCTTC. As protein: CAWRQGDGYTF.